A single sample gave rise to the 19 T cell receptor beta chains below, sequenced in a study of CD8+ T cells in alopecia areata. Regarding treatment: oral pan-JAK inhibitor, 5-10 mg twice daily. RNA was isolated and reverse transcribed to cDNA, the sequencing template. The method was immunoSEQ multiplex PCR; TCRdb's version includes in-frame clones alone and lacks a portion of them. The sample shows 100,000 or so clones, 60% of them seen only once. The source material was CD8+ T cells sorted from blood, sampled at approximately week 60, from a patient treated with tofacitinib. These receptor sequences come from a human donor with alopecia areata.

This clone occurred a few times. The CDR3 sequence: CAWNTGSGLQAYEQYF. CDR3 DNA sequence: TGTGCCTGGAACACAGGGTCTGGTTTACAGGCCTACGAGCAGTACTTC. The V gene is TRBV30, the J gene TRBJ2-7; possible D gene TRBD1, 6 bases. This CDR3 is built from 16 residues. Germline CDR1 reads GTSNPN; CDR2 reads SVGIG (reference sequence). V lost 4 bases and J 2 bases, leaving 21 bases between the germline ends.

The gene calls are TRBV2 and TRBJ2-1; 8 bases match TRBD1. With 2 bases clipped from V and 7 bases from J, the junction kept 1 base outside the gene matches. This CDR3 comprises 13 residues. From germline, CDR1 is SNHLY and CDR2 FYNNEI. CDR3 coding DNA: TGTGCCAGCAGTGAACAGGGGGCTAATGAGCAGTTCTTC. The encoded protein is CASSEQGANEQFF.

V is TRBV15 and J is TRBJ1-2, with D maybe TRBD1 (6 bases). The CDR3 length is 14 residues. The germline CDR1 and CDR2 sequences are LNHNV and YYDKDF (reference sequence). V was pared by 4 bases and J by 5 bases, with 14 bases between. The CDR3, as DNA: TGTGCCACCAGCAATCCCGACAGGTTATATGGCTACACCTTC. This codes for CATSNPDRLYGYTF.

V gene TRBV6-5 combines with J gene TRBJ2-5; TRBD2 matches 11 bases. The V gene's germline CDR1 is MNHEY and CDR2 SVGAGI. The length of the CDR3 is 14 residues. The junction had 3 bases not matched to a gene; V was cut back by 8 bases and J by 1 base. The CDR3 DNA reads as TGTGCCAGCGGAGGGACTAGCGGCCAAGAGACCCAGTACTTC. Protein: CASGGTSGQETQYF.

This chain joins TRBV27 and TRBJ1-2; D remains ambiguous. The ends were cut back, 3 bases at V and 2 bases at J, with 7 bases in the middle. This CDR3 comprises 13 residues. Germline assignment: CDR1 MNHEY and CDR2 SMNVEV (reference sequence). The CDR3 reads CASSFSGNYGYTF. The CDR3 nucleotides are TGTGCCAGCAGTTTTTCCGGAAACTATGGCTACACCTTC.

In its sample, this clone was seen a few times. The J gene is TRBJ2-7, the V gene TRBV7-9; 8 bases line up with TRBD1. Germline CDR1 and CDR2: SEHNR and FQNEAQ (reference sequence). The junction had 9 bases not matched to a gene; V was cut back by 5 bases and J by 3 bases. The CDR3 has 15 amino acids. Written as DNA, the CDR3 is TGTGCCAGCAGCCCCCCCGGGACAGGAAACTACGAGCAGTACTTC. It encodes CASSPPGTGNYEQYF.

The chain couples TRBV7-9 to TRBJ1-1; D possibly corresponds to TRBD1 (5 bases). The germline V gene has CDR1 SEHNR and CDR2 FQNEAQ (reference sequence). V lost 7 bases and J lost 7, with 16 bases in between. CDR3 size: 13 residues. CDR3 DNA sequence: TGTGCCAGCACCGGGGGTGGGCGGGTTGAAGCTTTCTTT. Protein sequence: CASTGGGRVEAFF.

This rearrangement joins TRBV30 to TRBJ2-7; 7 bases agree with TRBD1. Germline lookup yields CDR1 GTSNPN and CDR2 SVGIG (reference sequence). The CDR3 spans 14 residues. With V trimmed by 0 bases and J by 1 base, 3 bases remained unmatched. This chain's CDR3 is CAWSVGTVSYEQYF. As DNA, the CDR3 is TGTGCCTGGAGTGTAGGGACAGTTTCCTACGAGCAGTACTTC. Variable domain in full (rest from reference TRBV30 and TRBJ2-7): SQTIHQWPATLVQPVGSPLSLECTVEGTSNPNLYWYRQAAGRGLQLLFYSVGIGQISSEVPQNLSASRPQDRQFILSSKKLLLSDSGFYLCAWSVGTVSYEQYFGPGTRLTVT.

The CDR3 DNA sequence: TGTGCCTGGAGTGTGGGGACCCCCCACGAACTAAGGGTCTATGGCTACACCTTC. It translates to CAWSVGTPHELRVYGYTF. This chain uses TRBV30 with TRBJ1-2; perhaps TRBD1 as D (5 bases). Trimming shortened V by 0 bases and J by 4 bases, and 24 bases separated the two germline ends. CDR3 size: 18 residues. CDR1 GTSNPN and CDR2 SVGIG come from the germline V gene (reference sequence).

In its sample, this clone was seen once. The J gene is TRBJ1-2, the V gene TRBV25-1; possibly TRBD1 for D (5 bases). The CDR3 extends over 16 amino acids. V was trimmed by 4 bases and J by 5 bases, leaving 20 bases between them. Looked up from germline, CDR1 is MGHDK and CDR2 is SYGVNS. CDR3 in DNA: TGTGCCAGCAGTGCCGACGACAGATTCTGGAAATATGGCTACACCTTC. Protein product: CASSADDRFWKYGYTF.

CDR3 in amino acids: CAWEGAAGEQFF. The CDR3 bases are TGTGCCTGGGAGGGGGCGGCGGGGGAGCAGTTCTTC. The V gene is TRBV30, the J gene TRBJ2-1; possibly TRBD1 for D (7 bases). Deletions cut 5 bases from V and 10 bases from J, with 15 bases between. Germline CDR1 reads GTSNPN; CDR2 reads SVGIG (reference sequence). The CDR3 sequence is 12 residues long.

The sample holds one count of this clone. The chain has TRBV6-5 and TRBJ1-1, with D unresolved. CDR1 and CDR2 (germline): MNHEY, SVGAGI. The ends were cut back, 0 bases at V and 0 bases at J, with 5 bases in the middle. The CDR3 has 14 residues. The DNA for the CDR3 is TGTGCCAGCAGTTACTCCTCAATGAACACTGAAGCTTTCTTT. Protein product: CASSYSSMNTEAFF.

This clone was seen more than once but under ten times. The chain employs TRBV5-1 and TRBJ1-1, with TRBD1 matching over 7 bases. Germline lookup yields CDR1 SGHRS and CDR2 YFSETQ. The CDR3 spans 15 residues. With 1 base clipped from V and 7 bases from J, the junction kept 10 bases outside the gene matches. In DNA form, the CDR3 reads TGCGCCAGCAGCTTGTACGGACAGGACCGAATTGAAGCTTTCTTT. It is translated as CASSLYGQDRIEAFF.

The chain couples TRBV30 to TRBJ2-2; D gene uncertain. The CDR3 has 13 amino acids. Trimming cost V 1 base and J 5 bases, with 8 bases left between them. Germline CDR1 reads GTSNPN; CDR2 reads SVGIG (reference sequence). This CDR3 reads CAWSGRGTGELFF. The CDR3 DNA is TGTGCCTGGAGTGGCCGCGGAACCGGGGAGCTGTTTTTT.

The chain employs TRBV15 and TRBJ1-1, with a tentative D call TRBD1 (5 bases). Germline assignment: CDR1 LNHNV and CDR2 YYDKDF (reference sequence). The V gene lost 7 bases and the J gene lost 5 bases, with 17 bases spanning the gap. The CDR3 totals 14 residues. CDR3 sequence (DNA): TGTGCCACCAACGAAATGGGGGTTGGGACTGAAGCTTTCTTT. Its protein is CATNEMGVGTEAFF.

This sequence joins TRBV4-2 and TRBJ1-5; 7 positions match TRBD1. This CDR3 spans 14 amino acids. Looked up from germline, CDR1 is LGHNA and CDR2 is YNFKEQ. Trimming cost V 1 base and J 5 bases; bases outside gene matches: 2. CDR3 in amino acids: CASSQGDSHQPQHF. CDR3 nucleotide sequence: TGTGCCAGCAGCCAAGGGGACAGCCATCAGCCCCAGCATTTT.

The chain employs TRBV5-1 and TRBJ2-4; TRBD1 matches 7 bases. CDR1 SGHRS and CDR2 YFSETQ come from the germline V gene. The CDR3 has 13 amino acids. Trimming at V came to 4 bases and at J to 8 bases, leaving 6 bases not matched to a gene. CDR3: CASSGQARDIQYF. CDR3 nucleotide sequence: TGCGCCAGCAGCGGACAGGCTCGGGACATTCAGTACTTC.

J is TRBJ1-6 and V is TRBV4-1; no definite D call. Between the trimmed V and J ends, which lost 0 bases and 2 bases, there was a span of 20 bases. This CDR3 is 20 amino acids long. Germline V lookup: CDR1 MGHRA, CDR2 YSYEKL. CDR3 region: CASSQEGEQTRITYNSPLHF. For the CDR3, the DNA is TGCGCCAGCAGCCAAGAAGGAGAACAAACGAGGATCACCTATAATTCACCCCTCCACTTT.

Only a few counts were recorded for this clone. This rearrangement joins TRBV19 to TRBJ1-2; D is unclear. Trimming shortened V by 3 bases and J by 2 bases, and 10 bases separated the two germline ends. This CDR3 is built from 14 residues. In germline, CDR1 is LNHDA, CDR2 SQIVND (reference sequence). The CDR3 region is CASSMASLNYGYTF. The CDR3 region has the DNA TGTGCCAGTAGTATGGCAAGCTTGAACTATGGCTACACCTTC.